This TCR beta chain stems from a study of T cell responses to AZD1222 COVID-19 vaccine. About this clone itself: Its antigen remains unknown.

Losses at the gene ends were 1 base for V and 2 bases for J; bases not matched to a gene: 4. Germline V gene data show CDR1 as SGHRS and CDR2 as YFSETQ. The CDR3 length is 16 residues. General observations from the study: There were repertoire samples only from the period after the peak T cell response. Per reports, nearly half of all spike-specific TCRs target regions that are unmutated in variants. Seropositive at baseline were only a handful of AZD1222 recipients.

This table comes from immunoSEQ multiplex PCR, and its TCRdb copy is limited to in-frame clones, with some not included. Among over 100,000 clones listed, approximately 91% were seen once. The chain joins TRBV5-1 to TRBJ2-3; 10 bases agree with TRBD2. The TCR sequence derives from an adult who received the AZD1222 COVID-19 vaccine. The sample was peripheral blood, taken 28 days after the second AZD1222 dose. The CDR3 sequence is CASSLTLAGHTDTQYF. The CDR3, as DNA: TGCGCCAGCAGCTTGACACTAGCGGGACACACAGATACGCAGTATTTT.